These 9 T cell receptor beta chains were sequenced from one sample in a study of blood T cell repertoires in COVID-19. Sequencing was performed with immunoSEQ multiplex PCR; in TCRdb, only in-frame clones are kept and a portion is missing. The table records 55,000 to 75,000 clones, about 81% of them present only once. Sequenced sample: peripheral blood. All receptors derive from a man older than 75 with acute or convalescent COVID-19.

The V call is TRBV10-3, the J call TRBJ2-1, with 7 bases that match TRBD2. Germline lookup yields CDR1 ENHRY and CDR2 SYGVKD. V dropped 7 bases and J dropped 6; count of bases not matched to a gene: 6. This CDR3 region has 13 residues. The CDR3, as DNA: TGTGCCATCAAAACGGGAGGCACCAATGAGCAGTTCTTC. This encodes CAIKTGGTNEQFF.

This clone was observed once. This chain links TRBV19 with TRBJ2-5; 9 bases map to TRBD2. The trim removed 3 bases at V and 7 bases at J, leaving 9 bases unmatched. CDR3 length: 15 amino acids. In germline, CDR1 is LNHDA, CDR2 SQIVND (reference sequence). The CDR3 sequence: CASSMVSGGSGTQYF. The CDR3 region has the DNA TGTGCCAGTAGTATGGTTAGCGGGGGCTCGGGGACCCAGTACTTC. The complete variable domain, with remaining parts taken from reference TRBV19 and TRBJ2-5, reads DGGITQSPKYLFRKEGQNVTLSCEQNLNHDAMYWYRQDPGQGLRLIYYSQIVNDFQKGDIAEGYSVSREKKESFPLTVTSAQKNPTAFYLCASSMVSGGSGTQYFGPGTRLLVL.

The chain joins TRBV7-2 to TRBJ2-5; 9 nucleotides align to TRBD2. There are 15 residues in the CDR3. V dropped 4 bases and J dropped 2; count of bases not matched to a gene: 5. In germline, CDR1 is SGHTA, CDR2 FQGNSA. This CDR3 reads CASSSELAGQETQYF. The CDR3 nucleotides are TGTGCCAGCAGCTCGGAACTAGCGGGTCAAGAGACCCAGTACTTC. Together with reference TRBV7-2 and TRBJ2-5, the CDR3 gives the full variable domain: GAGVSQSPSNKVTEKGKDVELRCDPISGHTALYWYRQSLGQGLEFLIYFQGNSAPDKSGLPSDRFSAERTGGSVSTLTIQRTQQEDSAVYLCASSSELAGQETQYFGPGTRLLVL.

The genes are TRBV3-1 (or the pseudogene TRBV3-2) and TRBJ2-7; 8 positions agree with TRBD1. CDR1 and CDR2 (germline): LGHDT, YNNKEL (reference sequence). V lost 3 bases and J lost 5; bases outside the gene matches: 12. The CDR3 consists of 16 residues. Here the CDR3 reads CASSHTRRTGSDEQYF. CDR3 nucleotide sequence: TGTGCCAGCAGCCATACTCGGCGGACAGGGTCCGACGAGCAGTACTTC.

This clone was found once. This chain links TRBV9 with TRBJ2-7, with 7 nucleotides matching TRBD1. The CDR3 length is 15 residues. CDR1 and CDR2 from the germline V gene are SGDLS and YYNGEE. The ends lost 4 bases at V and 0 bases at J; junction bases unmatched: 7. DNA of the CDR3: TGTGCCAGCAGCCGGTACGAGGGGGCCTCCTACGAGCAGTACTTC. Its translation is CASSRYEGASYEQYF.

The chain uses TRBV5-5 and TRBJ2-1; TRBD2 matches at 9 bases. Germline loops: CDR1 SGHKS, CDR2 YYEKEE (reference sequence). Trimming cost V 2 bases and J 7 bases; bases outside gene matches: 7. The CDR3 length is 15 residues. CDR3 nucleotides: TGTGCCAGCAGCTTTGGCGGGGGGGCTTTTAATGAGCAGTTCTTC. Translating it yields CASSFGGGAFNEQFF. The full variable domain, its missing parts supplied by reference TRBV5-5 and TRBJ2-1, is DAGVTQSPTHLIKTRGQQVTLRCSPISGHKSVSWYQQVLGQGPQFIFQYYEKEERGRGNFPDRFSARQFPNYSSELNVNALLLGDSALYLCASSFGGGAFNEQFFGPGTRLTVL.

The chain has TRBV25-1 and TRBJ2-5; perhaps TRBD1 as D (6 bases). This CDR3 is 16 amino acids long. The V gene's germline CDR1 is MGHDK and CDR2 SYGVNS. V lost 3 bases to trimming and J lost 5 bases, with 19 bases between them. CDR3 DNA: TGTGCCAGCAGTGATAGTTTTGGGGGCCTTCGGGAGACCCAGTACTTC. It translates to CASSDSFGGLRETQYF. The whole variable domain, remainder taken from reference TRBV25-1 and TRBJ2-5, is EADIYQTPRYLVIGTGKKITLECSQTMGHDKMYWYQQDPGMELHLIHYSYGVNSTEKGDLSSESTVSRIRTEHFPLTLESARPSHTSQYLCASSDSFGGLRETQYFGPGTRLLVL.

The sample holds one count of this clone. The gene calls are TRBV19 and TRBJ2-3; 9 nucleotides agree with TRBD2. The V and J ends lost 10 bases and 2 bases, in that order; junction bases with no gene match: 10. Germline CDR1 reads LNHDA; CDR2 reads SQIVND (reference sequence). This CDR3 spans 15 amino acids. In nucleotides, the CDR3 is TGTGCCACTTCTAGCGGGGAGTTGTACACAGATACGCAGTATTTT. Protein sequence: CATSSGELYTDTQYF. Looking up the rest from reference TRBV19 and TRBJ2-3 gives the full variable domain: DGGITQSPKYLFRKEGQNVTLSCEQNLNHDAMYWYRQDPGQGLRLIYYSQIVNDFQKGDIAEGYSVSREKKESFPLTVTSAQKNPTAFYLCATSSGELYTDTQYFGPGTRLTVL.

The chain has TRBV20-1 and TRBJ1-5; 11 nucleotides line up with TRBD1. This CDR3 has 15 residues. Per germline, CDR1 DFQATT and CDR2 SNEGSKA (reference sequence). After removal of 3 bases from V and 6 bases from J, the junction contained 7 bases not matched to a gene. DNA of the CDR3: TGCAGTGCTAGTTTGTGGGGACAGGGGGGTCAGCCCCAGCATTTT. Residues: CSASLWGQGGQPQHF.